Shown below are 7 T cell receptor beta chains from a single sample sequenced in a study of OX40 agonist ivuxolimab in advanced cancers. The method was immunoSEQ multiplex PCR; TCRdb's version includes in-frame clones alone and lacks a portion of them. The sample has roughly 29,000 clones; approximately 86% are singletons. The source material was CD4+ or CD8+ T cells sorted from blood, sampled in a trial of the OX40 agonist ivuxolimab. These receptors were obtained from an adult with an advanced solid tumor such as melanoma, head and neck, liver or kidney cancer.

V gene TRBV6-1 combines with J gene TRBJ2-7; possible D gene TRBD2, 7 bases. V lost 6 bases and J 2 bases, leaving 17 bases between the germline ends. The CDR3 extends over 15 amino acids. Germline-derived CDR1 and CDR2 are MNHNS and SASEGT. CDR3 sequence reads: CASRGGEGPPYEQYF. CDR3 DNA: TGTGCCAGCAGAGGGGGGGAGGGACCTCCCTACGAGCAGTACTTC.

This chain links TRBV5-5 with TRBJ2-7; 7 bases align to TRBD1. The CDR3 contains 14 residues. V lost 3 bases to trimming and J lost 0 bases; unmatched junction nucleotides: 3. Germline lookup yields CDR1 SGHKS and CDR2 YYEKEE (reference sequence). CDR3 DNA sequence: TGTGCCAGCAGCTACTGGGACAGCTCCTACGAGCAGTACTTC. This encodes CASSYWDSSYEQYF.

CDR3 region: CATSRVRGQETQYF. The CDR3 DNA is TGTGCCACCAGCAGAGTGCGGGGTCAAGAGACCCAGTACTTC. The genes are TRBV15 and TRBJ2-5; a possible D gene is TRBD2 (6 bases). V lost 1 base and J 2 bases, leaving 8 bases between the germline ends. Germline V gives CDR1 LNHNV, CDR2 YYDKDF (reference sequence). The CDR3 loop spans 14 amino acids.

The chain is built from TRBV29-1 and TRBJ2-5; D might be TRBD2 (7 bases). The CDR3 extends over 14 amino acids. The germline V gene encodes CDR1 SQVTM and CDR2 ANQGSEA. V lost 1 base to trimming and J lost 6 bases, with 15 bases between them. The chain's CDR3 is CSVEVPGGGQTQYF. The CDR3 DNA reads as TGCAGCGTTGAAGTACCGGGGGGCGGGCAGACCCAGTACTTC. Complete variable domain (other parts from reference TRBV29-1 and TRBJ2-5): SAVISQKPSRDICQRGTSLTIQCQVDSQVTMMFWYRQQPGQSLTLIATANQGSEATYESGFVIDKFPISRPNLTFSTLTVSNMSPEDSSIYLCSVEVPGGGQTQYFGPGTRLLVL.

The chain uses TRBV5-6 and TRBJ1-1, with unresolved D. Trimming removed 1 base at V and 4 bases at J, with 14 bases between. Germline CDR1 is SGHDT and CDR2 is YYEEEE. The CDR3 covers 15 residues. The CDR3 is CASSLREARVTEAFF. CDR3 bases: TGTGCCAGCAGCTTGAGGGAGGCTAGGGTCACTGAAGCTTTCTTT.

The sample holds one count of this clone. The chain is built from TRBV7-8 and TRBJ1-2; 7 nucleotides align to TRBD1. The J segment lost 6 bases and the V segment lost 6 bases, leaving 7 bases of the junction unmatched. The CDR3 has 13 residues. CDR1 and CDR2 from the germline V gene are SGHVS and FQNEAQ. CDR3 DNA sequence: TGTGCCAGCAGTTACAGGGGCAGGGATGGCTACACCTTC. It encodes CASSYRGRDGYTF.

This chain connects TRBV4-1 to TRBJ2-7; D perhaps matches TRBD1 (6 bases). The CDR3 totals 14 residues. The V gene lost 1 base and the J gene lost 3 bases, with 10 bases spanning the gap. Germline V gene sequence: CDR1 MGHRA, CDR2 YSYEKL. The CDR3 protein is CASSQGPGVYEQYF. The CDR3 DNA is TGCGCCAGCAGCCAAGGGCCAGGGGTCTACGAGCAGTACTTC.